This T cell receptor beta chain comes out of a study of brain T cells in children with intractable seizures. From germline, CDR1 is SGDLS and CDR2 YYNGEE. V was shortened by 0 bases and J by 3 bases, with 12 bases between the two germline ends. The length of the CDR3 is 16 residues. Measured with immunoSEQ multiplex PCR; TCRdb has only the in-frame clones, and not every one. The table has about 340,000 clones, over 90% seen once; the top ten hold 4.5% to 7%. The time point was: blood from clinic visit 5 months post-surgery; TSC patient then seizure free. The V gene is TRBV9, the J gene TRBJ2-2; a weak D match, TRBD2 (5 bases). This TCR was recovered from a boy under two years old with tuberous sclerosis and intractable seizures. This material consisted of peripheral blood, taken roughly 5 months after surgery. CDR3 loop: CASSVGSGSYTGELFF. The CDR3 coding sequence is TGTGCCAGCAGCGTAGGGAGCGGATCCTACACCGGGGAGCTGTTTTTT. Supplemented by reference TRBV9 and TRBJ2-2, the full variable domain reads DSGVTQTPKHLITATGQRVTLRCSPRSGDLSVYWYQQSLDQGLQFLIQYYNGEERAKGNILERFSAQQFPDLHSELNLSSLELGDSALYFCASSVGSGSYTGELFFGEGSRLTVL.